The rows below give T cell receptor beta chains drawn from one sample of a study of shared clonotypes between healthy human individuals. Produced via immunoSEQ multiplex PCR; TCRdb's table is partial and in-frame only. The sample holds 2 million or so clones, about 94% seen once. The sequenced sample consisted of naive CD8+ T cells sorted from blood. The receptors originated from a man aged 18 to 30 in good health. The CDR3 runs from the conserved cysteine through the conserved F or W. The D gene is left open where the match is weak. The listing skips clone size in some rows; elsewhere it reads once, few, many or a size class.

CDR3 DNA | CDR3 protein | V gene | D gene | clone size | J gene
TGTGCCAGTAAAAACGCGGGAGATGGAGAGACCCAGTACTTC | CASKNAGDGETQYF | TRBV19 | TRBD2 | NA | TRBJ2-5
TGTGCCAGCAGCGTAGAAGGGTTGAGAAATCAGCCCCAGCATTTT | CASSVEGLRNQPQHF | TRBV9 | NA | NA | TRBJ1-5
TGTGCCAGCAGCTCATTCCTTAGCGGGGGCGCCTACAATGAGCAGTTCTTC | CASSSFLSGGAYNEQFF | TRBV11-2 | TRBD2 | NA | TRBJ2-1
TGCGCCAGCAGCCCTGGATGGGGACAGGGGGCCCCTGGGGCCAACGTCCTGACTTTC | CASSPGWGQGAPGANVLTF | TRBV4-1 | TRBD1 | NA | TRBJ2-6
TGTGCCAGCAGCCTAGCGGGCGCAGACTACAATGAGCAGTTCTTC | CASSLAGADYNEQFF | TRBV7-9 | TRBD2 | once | TRBJ2-1
TGTGCCAGCAGCTTAGCCAGGGACGGCACAGATACGCAGTATTTT | CASSLARDGTDTQYF | TRBV7-9 | NA | NA | TRBJ2-3
TGCGCCAGCAGCTTAGGACTAGCGGGGGGAACGGGAGAGACCCAGTACTTC | CASSLGLAGGTGETQYF | TRBV5-1 | TRBD2 | NA | TRBJ2-5
TGTGCCAGCAGCTTAGTACAGGGGGCTGTCGGGGAGCTGTTTTTT | CASSLVQGAVGELFF | TRBV7-9 | TRBD1 | NA | TRBJ2-2
TGTGCCAGCAGGGAAGGATCCGCTTCCTACAATGAGCAGTTCTTC | CASREGSASYNEQFF | TRBV7-9 | NA | NA | TRBJ2-1
TGTGCCACCAGCTACGACAGGGAGAGCTCCTACGAGCAGTACTTC | CATSYDRESSYEQYF | TRBV15 | TRBD1 | NA | TRBJ2-7
TGTGCCAGCAGTGTGGACAGGGGGGATCAGCCCCAGCATTTT | CASSVDRGDQPQHF | TRBV28 | TRBD1 | NA | TRBJ1-5